Reported below is one TCR beta chain. These data are taken from a study of blood T cell repertoires in COVID-19. Sequencing was performed with immunoSEQ multiplex PCR; in TCRdb, only in-frame clones are kept and a portion is missing. The table has about 76,000 clones, around nine tenths seen once. Source material: peripheral blood. The clonotype originates from a human donor in a cohort sampled during active COVID-19.

This CDR3 is CASSLNGSPLHF. CDR3 DNA sequence: TGTGCCAGCAGTTTAAACGGTTCACCCCTCCACTTT. The chain uses TRBV28 and TRBJ1-6; no clear D. The CDR3 spans 12 residues. Germline V gives CDR1 MDHEN, CDR2 SYDVKM. The germline V and J ends were trimmed by 2 bases and 9 bases, with 5 bases remaining between them. The whole variable domain, remainder taken from reference TRBV28 and TRBJ1-6, is DVKVTQSSRYLVKRTGEKVFLECVQDMDHENMFWYRQDPGLGLRLIYFSYDVKMKEKGDIPEGYSVSREKKERFSLILESASTNQTSMYLCASSLNGSPLHFGNGTRLTVT.